Sequencing of this T cell receptor beta chain was carried out in a study of blood T cell repertoires in COVID-19. On the study more broadly: Sources were T cells, B-cell-depleted T cells, or PBMCs; the material itself was cDNA or gDNA.

CDR3 length equals 14 residues. With 1 base removed from V and 7 bases from J, the gap between germline ends came to 13 bases. Germline V lookup: CDR1 LNHDA, CDR2 SQIVND (reference sequence). Seattle patient enrollment occurred during active infection, with longitudinal follow-up thereafter. In the authors' methods: Estimated nucleated cell counts came from reference gene primer amplification. Method: immunoSEQ multiplex PCR; TCRdb's copy keeps in-frame clones and lacks some. D and trimming come from the DNA, and the V and J calls and clone size come from that table. The data contain 180,000 or so clones, over 65% of them singletons.

The TCR sequence derives from a person aged 65 to 79 with COVID-19, enrolled during active disease. V and J are TRBV19 and TRBJ1-2; D is possibly TRBD1 (6 bases). Sequencing used peripheral blood. CDR3 region: CASSIVAGGLGYTF. The CDR3 DNA reads TGTGCCAGTAGTATAGTTGCTGGGGGCCTTGGCTACACCTTC.